Reported below is one T cell receptor beta chain. Antigen specificity is unknown. The CDR3 has 16 amino acids. Germline CDR1 reads MGHRA; CDR2 reads YSYEKL. Trimming took 1 base from V and 0 from J, leaving 9 bases between them. These data come from a study of OX40 agonist ivuxolimab in advanced cancers. The table came from immunoSEQ multiplex PCR; TCRdb's copy has only in-frame clones and leaves some out. The sample records around 50,000 clones, more than 85% being singletons. Study outcomes and limitations: Dosing at 0.1 to 3.0 mg/kg was accompanied by clonal expansion of CD4+ and CD8+ blood T cells by week 6.

The chain combines TRBV4-1 with TRBJ1-4; D is ambiguous. The sequence was obtained from an adult with an advanced solid tumor such as melanoma, head and neck, liver or kidney cancer. The sequenced sample was CD4+ or CD8+ T cells sorted from blood, obtained in a trial of the OX40 agonist ivuxolimab. For the CDR3, the DNA is TGCGCCAGCAGCCAAGTAGGCGGGCCAACTAATGAAAAACTGTTTTTT. Encoded protein: CASSQVGGPTNEKLFF.